The source of this T cell receptor (beta chain) is a study of T cells after posttransplantation cyclophosphamide. The protocol was immunoSEQ multiplex PCR, while the TCRdb copy is restricted to in-frame clones and leaves out a portion. Of approximately 3,500 clones in the sample, just under 97% were seen once. Study results and caveats: Donor-recipient repertoire similarity was low at 1-2 months, rising over year one. Recipient CMV seropositivity and CMV reactivation strongly tracked TRB clonality.

On this clone itself: The antigen remains undetermined.

This related bone marrow graft donor gave peripheral blood on the day of marrow donation. The naive gate required viable CD3+CD4+ or CD3+CD8+ cells with CCR7+CD45RA+CD45RO-CD95-CD27+CD28+ phenotype. CDR3 length equals 15 residues. The V gene lost 5 bases and the J gene lost 4 bases, with 14 bases spanning the gap. CDR1 and CDR2 (germline): LNHDA, SQIVND (reference sequence). This clonotype was sampled from a woman aged 45-65 years in good health and a related stem cell transplant donor. Sequencing used naive CD8+ T cells sorted from PBMCs. The rearrangement joins TRBV19 to TRBJ1-4; TRBD1 is a possible D gene (5 bases). The CDR3 loop is CASSATGLLNEKLFF. The DNA for the CDR3 is TGTGCCAGTAGTGCCACGGGACTGCTTAATGAAAAACTGTTTTTT.